Presented here are 20 T cell receptor beta chains from one specimen sequenced in a study of control samples from healthy donors and cancer patients. Using immunoSEQ multiplex PCR, the repertoire was profiled, and TCRdb retains in-frame clones only, with some absent. Here the sample spans under 200,000 clones, 91% being singletons. Specimen: blood. Receptors were obtained from a woman in her thirties in good health.

This clone appeared a single time. This chain connects TRBV3-1 (or the pseudogene TRBV3-2) to TRBJ2-2; D is possibly TRBD1 or TRBD2 (5 bases each). Germline V lookup: CDR1 LGHDT, CDR2 YNNKEL (reference sequence). The CDR3 is made up of 14 amino acids. The V end lost 2 bases, the J end lost 7 bases, and 11 bases lay between the germline ends. Here the CDR3 reads CASSQNSGSGELFF. CDR3 nucleotides: TGTGCCAGCAGCCAAAACTCAGGGAGCGGGGAGCTGTTTTTT.

V is TRBV7-3 and J is TRBJ2-1, with 12 nucleotides matching TRBD2. The germline V gene has CDR1 SGHTA and CDR2 FQGTGA. V was pared by 5 bases and J by 6 bases, with 5 bases of the junction left unmatched. This CDR3 is 15 amino acids long. The CDR3 here is CASSPRLAGVNEQFF. CDR3 nucleotides: TGTGCCAGCAGCCCCCGACTAGCGGGAGTCAATGAGCAGTTCTTC.

Written as DNA, the CDR3 is TGCGCCAGCAGCTTGGCTAGTGAGGGAGAGACCCAGTACTTC. Translating gives CASSLASEGETQYF. The chain couples TRBV5-1 to TRBJ2-5; a possible D gene is TRBD2 (5 bases). The CDR3 is made up of 14 amino acids. Trimming pared 0 bases from V and 4 bases from J, leaving 10 bases between. The germline gives CDR1 SGHRS, CDR2 YFSETQ.

The V gene is TRBV19, the J gene TRBJ2-1; D perhaps matches TRBD1 (5 bases). V was trimmed by 4 bases and J by 6 bases, leaving 13 bases between them. The CDR3 has 14 amino acids. The germline V gene has CDR1 LNHDA and CDR2 SQIVND (reference sequence). The chain's CDR3 is CASSRVGQSNEQFF. As DNA, the CDR3 is TGTGCCAGTAGTAGGGTGGGGCAGTCCAATGAGCAGTTCTTC.

The chain couples TRBV9 to TRBJ2-2; 13 bases map to TRBD2. The CDR3 is 16 amino acids. The germline V gene has CDR1 SGDLS and CDR2 YYNGEE. Unmatched junction bases numbered 4, after V lost 2 bases and J lost 6 bases. The CDR3 DNA follows: TGTGCCAGCAGCGTCCGCGGACTAGCGGGAGCCGGGGAGCTGTTTTTT. This sequence encodes CASSVRGLAGAGELFF.

This chain links TRBV28 with TRBJ1-5; D gene unclear. The germline V and J ends were trimmed by 0 bases and 0 bases, with 9 bases remaining between them. Germline V gene sequence: CDR1 MDHEN, CDR2 SYDVKM. The length of the CDR3 is 16 residues. The CDR3 loop reads CASSLWVAYSNQPQHF. The DNA of the CDR3 is TGTGCCAGCAGTTTATGGGTCGCCTATAGCAATCAGCCCCAGCATTTT.

V and J are TRBV11-2 and TRBJ2-1; D gene uncertain. V lost 3 bases to trimming and J lost 3 bases, with 12 bases between them. Looked up from germline, CDR1 is SGHAT and CDR2 is FQNNGV. The CDR3 contains 15 residues. CDR3 sequence: CASSFLGPFYNEQFF. The CDR3 DNA reads as TGTGCCAGCAGCTTTCTGGGTCCTTTCTACAATGAGCAGTTCTTC.

The rearrangement links TRBV11-3 to TRBJ2-1, with 7 nucleotides matching TRBD2. Per germline, CDR1 SGHNT and CDR2 YENEEA. The ends lost 1 base at V and 8 bases at J; junction bases unmatched: 5. This CDR3 comprises 14 residues. In DNA form, the CDR3 reads TGTGCCAGCAGCTTAGGGACTAGGACTTATGAGCAGTTCTTC. Protein sequence: CASSLGTRTYEQFF.

The gene calls are TRBV7-2 and TRBJ2-7, with 15 bases fitting TRBD2. Germline V gene data show CDR1 as SGHTA and CDR2 as FQGNSA. Losses at the gene ends were 5 bases for V and 7 bases for J; bases not matched to a gene: 3. CDR3 size: 14 residues. CDR3 in amino acids: CASSLGLAGGEQYF. CDR3 bases: TGTGCCAGCAGCCTGGGACTAGCGGGAGGTGAGCAGTACTTC.

The J gene is TRBJ2-3, the V gene TRBV3-1 (or the pseudogene TRBV3-2); 16 positions agree with TRBD2. CDR3 length: 16 residues. The germline gives CDR1 LGHDT, CDR2 YNNKEL (reference sequence). Germline trimming cut 6 bases from V and 2 bases from J; bases unmatched to any gene: 2. The CDR3 is CASRGLAGGLTDTQYF. CDR3 nucleotide sequence: TGTGCCAGCAGGGGACTAGCGGGGGGGCTCACAGATACGCAGTATTTT.

The chain joins TRBV7-9 to TRBJ1-1; the match to TRBD1 covers 9 bases. The ends lost 4 bases at V and 0 bases at J; junction bases unmatched: 3. Germline CDR1 and CDR2: SEHNR and FQNEAQ (reference sequence). The CDR3 loop spans 15 amino acids. CDR3 residues: CASSSTGGVNTEAFF. The CDR3 DNA follows: TGTGCCAGCAGCTCGACAGGGGGTGTGAACACTGAAGCTTTCTTT.

The J gene is TRBJ2-3, the V gene TRBV27; 8 bases line up with TRBD2. From germline, CDR1 is MNHEY and CDR2 SMNVEV (reference sequence). Trimming at V came to 6 bases and at J to 0 bases, leaving 8 bases not matched to a gene. The CDR3 sequence is 16 residues long. For the CDR3, the DNA is TGTGCCAGCAGGTTGCAGACTAGCGCTAGCACAGATACGCAGTATTTT. It specifies CASRLQTSASTDTQYF.

With regard to this clone: This may be a read error: a much more frequent sequence differs by one nucleotide. The chain uses TRBV28 and TRBJ2-3; 13 positions agree with TRBD2. The V gene's germline CDR1 is MDHEN and CDR2 SYDVKM. CDR3 length: 15 amino acids. V lost 5 bases, J lost 1 base, and 0 bases stayed unmatched. The CDR3 nucleotides are TGTGCCAGCAGTGGGACTAGCGGGGGCACAGATACGCAGTATTTT. Its translation: CASSGTSGGTDTQYF.

V and J are TRBV19 and TRBJ1-1; 8 nucleotides line up with TRBD1. The CDR3 extends over 14 amino acids. From germline, CDR1 is LNHDA and CDR2 SQIVND (reference sequence). V shed 5 bases and J 4 bases; nucleotides not matched to a gene: 6. This chain's CDR3 is CASSDRQGITEAFF. The CDR3 nucleotides read TGTGCCAGTAGTGATCGACAGGGGATCACTGAAGCTTTCTTT.

The chain carries TRBV2 and TRBJ1-4; perhaps TRBD1 as D (5 bases). V was shortened by 4 bases and J by 8 bases, with 11 bases between the two germline ends. The CDR3 covers 13 residues. Germline V gene sequence: CDR1 SNHLY, CDR2 FYNNEI. CDR3 protein: CASSGGGNEKLFF. The CDR3 DNA reads as TGTGCCAGCAGTGGGGGGGGAAACGAAAAACTGTTTTTT.

The chain has TRBV5-1 and TRBJ2-5; 15 nucleotides match TRBD2. The CDR3 is made up of 16 amino acids. Germline V gives CDR1 SGHRS, CDR2 YFSETQ. Germline trimming cut 4 bases from V and 1 base from J; bases unmatched to any gene: 2. Here the CDR3 DNA reads TGCGCCAGCAGCAAGGGACTAGCGGGGGGCCAAGAGACCCAGTACTTC. This translates into CASSKGLAGGQETQYF.

CDR3 protein: CASITGDANTGELFF. The CDR3, as DNA: TGTGCCAGCATCACAGGGGACGCGAACACCGGGGAGCTGTTTTTT. This chain links TRBV28 with TRBJ2-2; 7 bases agree with TRBD1. Germline V lookup: CDR1 MDHEN, CDR2 SYDVKM. The CDR3 has 15 amino acids. Trimming cost V 7 bases and J 0 bases; bases outside gene matches: 5.

This sequence joins TRBV6-5 and TRBJ1-5; TRBD1 aligns across 8 bases. This CDR3 contains 13 residues. Trimming removed 6 bases from V and 4 bases from J; junction bases left unmatched: 2. Per the germline V gene, CDR1 is MNHEY and CDR2 is SVGAGI. This CDR3 is CASRDRVNQPQHF. DNA for the CDR3: TGTGCCAGCAGGGACAGGGTAAATCAGCCCCAGCATTTT.

This clone was counted between two and nine times. The genes are TRBV7-9 and TRBJ1-1, with no clear D. The CDR3 runs to 13 residues. V gave up 0 bases and J gave up 9 bases, with 11 bases separating them. Germline lookup yields CDR1 SEHNR and CDR2 FQNEAQ (reference sequence). CDR3 loop: CASSLADMGKAFF. CDR3 nucleotides: TGTGCCAGCAGCTTAGCGGATATGGGCAAAGCTTTCTTT.

The rearrangement joins TRBV18 to TRBJ1-4, with 11 bases that match TRBD1. After removal of 5 bases from V and 2 bases from J, the junction contained 4 bases not matched to a gene. This CDR3 is built from 16 residues. Germline values: CDR1 KGHSH, CDR2 LQKENI. The CDR3: CASSRTGGTTNEKLFF. Here the CDR3 DNA reads TGTGCCAGCTCAAGGACAGGGGGCACGACTAATGAAAAACTGTTTTTT.